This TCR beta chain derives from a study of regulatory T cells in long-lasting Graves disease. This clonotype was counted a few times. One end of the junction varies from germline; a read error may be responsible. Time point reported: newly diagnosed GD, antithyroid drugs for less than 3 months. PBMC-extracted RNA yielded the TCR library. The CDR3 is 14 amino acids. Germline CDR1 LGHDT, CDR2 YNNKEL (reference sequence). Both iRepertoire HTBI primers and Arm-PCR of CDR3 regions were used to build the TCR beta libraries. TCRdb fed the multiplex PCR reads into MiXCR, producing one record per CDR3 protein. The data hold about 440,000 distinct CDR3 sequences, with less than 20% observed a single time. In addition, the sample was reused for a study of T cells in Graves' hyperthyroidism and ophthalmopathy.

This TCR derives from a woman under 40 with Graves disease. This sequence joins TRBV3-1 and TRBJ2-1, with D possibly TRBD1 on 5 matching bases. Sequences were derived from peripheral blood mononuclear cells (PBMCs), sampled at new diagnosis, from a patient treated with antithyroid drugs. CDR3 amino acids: CASSQGWGAGLPIF. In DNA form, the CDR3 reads TGTGCCAGCAGCCAAGGTTGGGGCGCAGGCCTACCCATCTTC.